This entry features one TCR beta chain sequence. Its antigen is as yet unknown. A universal primer site was added by template switching, and unique molecular identifiers were carried by the cDNA. TCRdb reanalysed the 5' RACE reads using MiXCR and keeps one entry per CDR3 protein. The sample has around 570,000 distinct CDR3 sequences; roughly 9.5% are singletons. The data are from a study of identical twins. The study, taken as a whole, reports: Analyses of zero insertions could be partly confounded by invariant MAIT and iNKT cells.

Unmatched junction bases numbered 5, after V lost 3 bases and J lost 1 base. The germline CDR1 and CDR2 sequences are ENHRY and SYGVKD. The length of the CDR3 is 15 residues. The sample also formed part of further work on yellow fever vaccine responses in identical twins.

The V call is TRBV10-3, the J call TRBJ2-5; 7 nucleotides agree with TRBD2. Sequenced material: PBMCs. The receptor's source is a woman younger than 30 in good health. The CDR3 loop reads CAISDPSGIQETQYF. The CDR3 DNA sequence: TGTGCCATCAGTGATCCGAGCGGGATCCAAGAGACCCAGTACTTC.